A single sample gave rise to the 26 T cell receptor beta chains below, sequenced in a study of control samples from healthy donors and cancer patients (dated by TCRdb to 2018 to 2020). Libraries were made using the immunoSEQ multiplex PCR assay. TCRdb mirrors the immuneACCESS table, restricted to in-frame sequences. Some clones are absent from its copies; in checked studies, under half trace to an unresolved V gene, and the reason for the others is unknown. The sample contains 350,000 to 450,000 clones, 80% to 95% of them found a single time. The ten largest account for 6% to 7% of the sample. The material sequenced was PBMCs. All receptors come from a man aged 35 to 55 with head and neck cancer.

This chain connects TRBV13 to TRBJ1-5; D is undetermined. Germline loops: CDR1 PRHDT, CDR2 FYEKMQ (reference sequence). The V end was cut by 2 bases, the J end by 6 bases, with 5 bases between. The CDR3 spans 12 residues. The CDR3 here is CASSLQSQPQHF. In nucleotides, the CDR3 is TGTGCCAGCAGCTTACAGTCTCAGCCCCAGCATTTT.

The chain has TRBV11-2 and TRBJ2-1; 8 bases agree with TRBD2. This CDR3 has 15 residues. Per germline, CDR1 SGHAT and CDR2 FQNNGV. The V gene end was trimmed by 2 bases and the J gene end by 7 bases; junction bases not matched to a gene: 7. This CDR3 reads CASSLLAGFRNEQFF. The DNA for the CDR3 is TGTGCCAGCAGCTTACTAGCGGGCTTCAGGAATGAGCAGTTCTTC.

This clone was detected only once. The same CDR3 is also encoded by other DNA sequences in this sample. V is TRBV5-4 and J is TRBJ2-5, with D possibly being TRBD2 (5 bases). The CDR3 is made up of 14 amino acids. In germline, CDR1 is SGHNT, CDR2 YYREEE (reference sequence). Trimming removed 0 bases from V and 3 bases from J, with 9 bases in between. CDR3 coding DNA: TGTGCCAGCAGCTTGGGAGGGCTCAAAGAGACCCAGTACTTC. The encoded protein is CASSLGGLKETQYF.

This clone came up once. The rearrangement links TRBV5-1 to TRBJ2-7; D is unclear. Trimming stripped 2 bases from V and 3 bases from J, with 15 bases between. The length of the CDR3 is 15 residues. The germline gives CDR1 SGHRS, CDR2 YFSETQ. CDR3 nucleotide sequence: TGCGCCAGCAGCTTCAAAGACCGATCCCTCTACGAGCAGTACTTC. Translated: CASSFKDRSLYEQYF.

DNA of the CDR3: TGTGCCAGCAGATCAAGGGGTACCGGGGAGCTGTTTTTT. Translation gives CASRSRGTGELFF. This chain joins TRBV12-3 or TRBV12-4 and TRBJ2-2, with a possible D match to TRBD1 (5 bases). CDR3 length equals 13 residues. Trimming stripped 6 bases from V and 5 bases from J, with 10 bases between.

Only a few counts were recorded for this clone. The chain uses TRBV5-5 and TRBJ2-5; possible D gene TRBD2, 5 bases. Looked up from germline, CDR1 is SGHKS and CDR2 is YYEKEE (reference sequence). V was cut by 0 bases and J by 5 bases, with 11 bases left in between. This CDR3 has 14 residues. The CDR3 is CASSLDPGWETQYF. The CDR3 DNA follows: TGTGCCAGCAGCTTGGATCCGGGGTGGGAGACCCAGTACTTC. Full variable domain (remainder filled in from reference TRBV5-5 and TRBJ2-5): DAGVTQSPTHLIKTRGQQVTLRCSPISGHKSVSWYQQVLGQGPQFIFQYYEKEERGRGNFPDRFSARQFPNYSSELNVNALLLGDSALYLCASSLDPGWETQYFGPGTRLLVL.

The rearrangement links TRBV30 to TRBJ1-3, with 9 positions matching TRBD1. V dropped 5 bases and J dropped 4; count of bases not matched to a gene: 6. The CDR3 is 14 residues long. The germline gives CDR1 GTSNPN, CDR2 SVGIG (reference sequence). CDR3 sequence (DNA): TGTGCCTGGGAACGGACAGGGGAAGGAAACACCATATATTTT. Translated: CAWERTGEGNTIYF.

The CDR3 coding sequence is TGCGCCAGCAGTGACCCAAGCTCCTACGAGCAGTACTTC. Protein sequence: CASSDPSSYEQYF. V gene TRBV10-2 combines with J gene TRBJ2-7; D is unclear. V lost 3 bases and J lost 0, with 6 bases in between. The CDR3 has 13 amino acids. The germline V gene has CDR1 WSHSY and CDR2 SAAADI.

The gene calls are TRBV6-5 and TRBJ1-3; TRBD1 aligns across 7 bases. CDR1 is MNHEY and CDR2 is SVGAGI in the germline V gene. The CDR3 totals 15 residues. The junction had 9 bases not matched to a gene; V was cut back by 7 bases and J by 3 bases. The CDR3 sequence: CASTEGQFLGNTIYF. The CDR3 bases are TGTGCCAGCACCGAGGGACAGTTCCTTGGAAACACCATATATTTT.

The J gene is TRBJ2-7, the V gene TRBV16, with TRBD1 matching over 8 bases. In germline, CDR1 is KGHSY, CDR2 FQNENV. CDR3 size: 15 residues. Losses at the gene ends were 0 bases for V and 1 base for J; bases not matched to a gene: 2. The CDR3 DNA sequence: TGTGCCAGCAGCCAATCGACAGGGGATTCCTACGAGCAGTACTTC. Translating gives CASSQSTGDSYEQYF.

The J gene is TRBJ1-2, the V gene TRBV19, with a tentative D call TRBD1 (5 bases). CDR3 length: 14 residues. The V gene's germline CDR1 is LNHDA and CDR2 SQIVND (reference sequence). Trimming stripped 7 bases from V and 7 bases from J, with 19 bases between. The CDR3 sequence is CASTMTLGGIGYTF. Here the CDR3 DNA reads TGTGCCAGTACCATGACTCTCGGGGGAATTGGCTACACCTTC.

The chain uses TRBV7-3 and TRBJ2-5; a possible D gene is TRBD1 (6 bases). Germline CDR1 is SGHTA and CDR2 is FQGTGA. The CDR3 extends over 17 amino acids. V lost 3 bases, J lost 5 bases, and 22 bases lay in between. The CDR3 bases are TGTGCCAGCAGCTTTGGGGGTGTGGGCAGGGGCGGTGAGACCCAGTACTTC. This codes for CASSFGGVGRGGETQYF.

The chain carries TRBV11-2 and TRBJ2-1; 13 bases are shared with TRBD2. Per the germline V gene, CDR1 is SGHAT and CDR2 is FQNNGV. This CDR3 comprises 15 residues. Germline trimming cut 5 bases from V and 8 bases from J; bases unmatched to any gene: 6. In nucleotides, the CDR3 is TGTGCCAGCAGCGCAACTAGCGGGAGGGCCCATGAGCAGTTCTTC. Its translation: CASSATSGRAHEQFF.

This clone was detected once. The CDR3: CASSLGQGSVNEQFF. The CDR3, as DNA: TGCGCCAGCAGCCTAGGACAGGGATCGGTTAATGAGCAGTTCTTC. The chain has TRBV5-1 and TRBJ2-1; 8 nucleotides align to TRBD1. The CDR3 extends over 15 amino acids. Germline values: CDR1 SGHRS, CDR2 YFSETQ. The V gene end was trimmed by 4 bases and the J gene end by 7 bases; junction bases not matched to a gene: 10.

This rearrangement joins TRBV5-1 to TRBJ2-5; TRBD1 matches at 8 bases. Per the germline V gene, CDR1 is SGHRS and CDR2 is YFSETQ. V gave up 6 bases and J gave up 5 bases; unmatched junction bases: 9. The CDR3 spans 14 residues. DNA of the CDR3: TGCGCCAGCATGCAGGGGGCGGCCCCCGAGACCCAGTACTTC. The encoded protein is CASMQGAAPETQYF.

This sequence joins TRBV5-1 and TRBJ2-7; 10 bases agree with TRBD1. CDR3 length: 14 amino acids. J was trimmed by 3 bases and V by 5 bases; bases with no gene match: 5. Germline V CDR1 and CDR2: SGHRS, YFSETQ. The CDR3 sequence is CASRRGTGDYEQYF. Written as DNA, the CDR3 is TGCGCCAGCAGGCGGGGGACAGGGGACTACGAGCAGTACTTC.

The chain carries TRBV15 and TRBJ2-1; D gene unclear. CDR3 length equals 13 residues. CDR1 is LNHNV, CDR2 YYDKDF, per germline (reference sequence). V was pared by 0 bases and J by 5 bases, with 5 bases between. The CDR3 reads CATSRDQNNEQFF. The CDR3 nucleotides are TGTGCCACCAGCAGAGATCAGAACAATGAGCAGTTCTTC. Together with reference TRBV15 and TRBJ2-1, the CDR3 gives the full variable domain: DAMVIQNPRYQVTQFGKPVTLSCSQTLNHNVMYWYQQKSSQAPKLLFHYYDKDFNNEADTPDNFQSRRPNTSFCFLDIRSPGLGDTAMYLCATSRDQNNEQFFGPGTRLTVL.

The chain couples TRBV2 to TRBJ2-3; D possibly corresponds to TRBD2 (6 bases). Germline V CDR1 and CDR2: SNHLY, FYNNEI. Trimming took off 11 bases at V and 3 bases at J, with 15 bases between the two ends. This CDR3 contains 13 residues. CDR3 DNA: TGTGCCGGAAAAGGGACTCTAACAGATACGCAGTATTTT. Translation: CAGKGTLTDTQYF.

The gene calls are TRBV29-1 and TRBJ1-1; D remains ambiguous. CDR1 and CDR2 (germline): SQVTM, ANQGSEA. The CDR3 has 14 amino acids. The V end was cut by 7 bases, the J end by 5 bases, with 20 bases between. The CDR3: CSANPGVTWTEAFF. DNA of the CDR3: TGCAGCGCCAACCCTGGGGTGACGTGGACTGAAGCTTTCTTT. The full variable domain, with the rest looked up from reference TRBV29-1 and TRBJ1-1, is SAVISQKPSRDICQRGTSLTIQCQVDSQVTMMFWYRQQPGQSLTLIATANQGSEATYESGFVIDKFPISRPNLTFSTLTVSNMSPEDSSIYLCSANPGVTWTEAFFGQGTRLTVV.

In regard to this clone: Distinct nucleotide sequences in the sample also encode this CDR3. The genes are TRBV4-3 and TRBJ1-1, with no clear D. Trimming left V 0 bases short and J 1 base short, with 9 bases between. The germline gives CDR1 LGHNA, CDR2 YSLEER. This CDR3 has 15 amino acids. CDR3 loop: CASSQDLTGNTEAFF. The CDR3 DNA sequence: TGCGCCAGCAGCCAAGATTTAACGGGGAACACTGAAGCTTTCTTT.

This rearrangement joins TRBV7-3 to TRBJ2-3, with D perhaps TRBD1 or TRBD2 (5 bases each). The CDR3 sequence is 14 residues long. The V end lost 2 bases, the J end lost 5 bases, and 11 bases lay between the germline ends. Per the germline V gene, CDR1 is SGHTA and CDR2 is FQGTGA. The CDR3 sequence: CASSLSGREDTQYF. DNA of the CDR3: TGTGCCAGCAGCTTATCAGGGAGAGAAGATACGCAGTATTTT.

The gene calls are TRBV2 and TRBJ1-2; tentative D call: TRBD1 (5 bases). The germline CDR1 and CDR2 sequences are SNHLY and FYNNEI. Trimming shortened V by 3 bases and J by 4 bases, and 9 bases separated the two germline ends. This CDR3 has 13 amino acids. The CDR3 reads CASSDRGVYGYTF. CDR3 DNA sequence: TGTGCCAGCAGTGATAGGGGAGTCTATGGCTACACCTTC.

The CDR3 DNA is TGTGCCAGCAGCGCCGGGACTAACACCTACGAGCAGTACTTC. Translating it yields CASSAGTNTYEQYF. The chain carries TRBV9 and TRBJ2-7, with 7 nucleotides matching TRBD2. The junction had 5 bases not matched to a gene; V was cut back by 3 bases and J by 2 bases. Germline V gene data show CDR1 as SGDLS and CDR2 as YYNGEE. The CDR3 runs to 14 residues.

This clone was seen a single time. The chain links TRBV5-5 to TRBJ2-7, with 8 bases lining up with TRBD2. This CDR3 has 14 amino acids. From germline, CDR1 is SGHKS and CDR2 YYEKEE (reference sequence). V lost 3 bases and J lost 3; bases outside the gene matches: 5. CDR3 region: CASSSAGGVYEQYF. The CDR3 DNA is TGTGCCAGCAGCTCGGCCGGGGGGGTCTACGAGCAGTACTTC.

The genes are TRBV20-1 and TRBJ1-1, with D possibly TRBD1 on 5 matching bases. The V gene lost 7 bases and the J gene lost 3 bases, with 9 bases spanning the gap. The germline CDR1 and CDR2 sequences are DFQATT and SNEGSKA (reference sequence). The CDR3 has 11 amino acids. CDR3 amino acids: CSVLGDTEAFF. The DNA for the CDR3 is TGCAGTGTATTGGGGGACACTGAAGCTTTCTTT.

V is TRBV19 and J is TRBJ2-3, with TRBD1 identical over 8 bases. The length of the CDR3 is 15 residues. From germline, CDR1 is LNHDA and CDR2 SQIVND (reference sequence). The junction had 7 bases not matched to a gene; V was cut back by 3 bases and J by 5 bases. The CDR3 nucleotides are TGTGCCAGTAGTATTGGGTCAGGGGGCAAAGATACGCAGTATTTT. It encodes CASSIGSGGKDTQYF.